This entry features one TCR beta chain sequence. The CDR3 is 16 residues long. Trimming left V 7 bases short and J 0 bases short, with 16 bases between. Germline V gene lookup returns CDR1 SEHNR and CDR2 FQNEAQ (reference sequence). The source of the sample is a study of blood T cell repertoires in COVID-19. Across the whole study: The United States, Italy and Spain provided the acute and convalescent COVID-19 samples.

Sequencing used immunoSEQ multiplex PCR; TCRdb keeps in-frame clones, though not all of them. The profile covers some 64,000 clones, with around 80% appearing a single time and 14% taken by the ten largest. The sequencing input was peripheral blood. This receptor was obtained from a man between 60 and 70 years old with COVID-19, enrolled during active disease. This chain uses TRBV7-9 with TRBJ1-3; D uncertain. The DNA of the CDR3 is TGTGCCAGCAACCTCTCCCCACCTAACTCTGGAAACACCATATATTTT. As protein: CASNLSPPNSGNTIYF.